This T cell receptor beta chain emerged from a study of blood T cell repertoires in COVID-19. Study in general: Acute and convalescent COVID-19 specimens originated in the United States, Italy and Spain. Sources were T cells, B-cell-depleted T cells, or PBMCs; the material itself was cDNA or gDNA.

Trimming left V 0 bases short and J 6 bases short, with 9 bases between. CDR3 length equals 13 residues. Germline-derived CDR1 and CDR2 are MNHNS and SASEGT. Generated by immunoSEQ multiplex PCR, the TCRdb table keeps only in-frame clones and is missing some. The sample carries about 100,000 clones, 88% recorded once. Material for sequencing was peripheral blood. The rearrangement links TRBV6-1 to TRBJ2-7; D gene unclear. This TCR was recovered from a woman aged 55-69 years with acute or convalescent COVID-19. The CDR3 reads CASSEARESEQYV. CDR3 DNA: TGTGCCAGCAGTGAAGCTAGAGAGAGCGAGCAGTACGTC.